This record looks at one T cell receptor beta chain sequence and its context. The antigen remains undetermined. The data derive from a study of blood T cells in healthy people across ages. The use of a sample-barcoded 5' primer and a J-beta primer mix characterized a second PCR of roughly 6 to 12 cycles. A single record per CDR3 protein comes from TCRdb applying MiXCR to the 5' RACE reads. The table includes some 1.7 million distinct CDR3 sequences, about 30% detected once. Study-wide findings and caveats: Diversity estimates from one million T cells were considered underestimates.

Isolation yielded PBMCs, at least 6 million per sample, in every case. The sequence derives from a woman aged 25 to 45 in good health. Sample: blood.

CDR3 amino acids: CASGQGRGETQYF. The CDR3 bases are TGTGCTAGTGGGCAGGGTAGGGGAGAGACCCAGTACTTC. This chain connects TRBV12-5 to TRBJ2-5, with D possibly being TRBD1 (5 bases). The V and J ends lost 6 bases and 4 bases respectively, with 12 bases between them. The CDR3 contains 13 residues. The germline V gene has CDR1 LGHNT and CDR2 FRNRAP.